This TCR beta chain is from a study of beta chain features in type 1 diabetes. Study context: The samples had 100 million to 140 million sorted cells examined in all.

Details on this clone: Its antigen is not identified.

Every isolated RNA sample was fully reverse transcribed, so sequencing captured expressed TCRB transcripts. This table comes from immunoSEQ multiplex PCR, and its TCRdb copy is limited to in-frame clones, with some not included. The data show about 150,000 clones, with approximately 8% seen just once and about 1% held by the top ten. Per the germline V gene, CDR1 is LGHNA and CDR2 is YSLEER. The V segment lost 0 bases and the J segment 6 bases; nucleotides outside the gene matches: 10. The CDR3 runs 16 residues. Every donor had blood drawn once into heparin, 90 to 150 mL on average. Whole-study results and caveats: Within patients, naive, central memory and Treg TCRB repertoires seemed more similar than within healthy donors. People with Type 1 diabetes carried modestly yet significantly shorter TCRB CDR3s in all four CD4+ subsets. Although PCR might favor shorter templates, it would do so equally in patients and controls.

The sequenced sample was central memory CD4+ T cells from blood. The receptor was isolated from a woman in her 40s with type 1 diabetes. The gene calls are TRBV4-3 and TRBJ2-7; 8 nucleotides line up with TRBD2. The CDR3: CASSQDTGRAFGEQYF. DNA of the CDR3: TGCGCCAGCAGCCAAGATACCGGGAGGGCCTTCGGCGAGCAGTACTTC.